Below, 25 T cell receptor beta chains from the same sample are listed, as sequenced in a study of identical twins. TCRdb ran MiXCR on the 5' RACE reads and lists one entry per CDR3 protein. This sample has 700,000 or so distinct CDR3 sequences, with 21% found just once. Separately, the same data were catalogued under a study of T cells expressing NK-cell markers.

Sequencing was carried out using PBMCs. All receptors derive from a woman younger than 35 in good health.

This clonotype was recorded a few times. The V call is TRBV5-1, the J call TRBJ2-1; the D call may be TRBD1 or TRBD2 (5 bases each). The germline V gene has CDR1 SGHRS and CDR2 YFSETQ. The V and J ends lost 3 bases and 0 bases respectively, with 22 bases between them. This CDR3 contains 19 residues. Here the CDR3 DNA reads TGCGCCAGCAGCTCCCCGCCGGGACGGAGCACGAGCTCCTACAATGAGCAGTTCTTC. It codes for CASSSPPGRSTSSYNEQFF.

This clonotype was found many times. The chain joins TRBV29-1 to TRBJ2-7; D possibly uses TRBD1 or TRBD2 (5 bases each). The CDR3 contains 14 residues. Germline V CDR1 and CDR2: SQVTM, ANQGSEA. The ends were cut back, 4 bases at V and 6 bases at J, with 19 bases in the middle. CDR3 bases: TGCAGCGTTGCCCCGGGACCCCCAAAGGGCGAGCAGTACTTC. Translation gives CSVAPGPPKGEQYF.

The gene calls are TRBV29-1 and TRBJ2-1; 10 bases are shared with TRBD1. Germline CDR1 and CDR2: SQVTM and ANQGSEA. The CDR3 contains 13 residues. J lost 6 bases, V lost 7 bases, and 6 bases had no gene match. CDR3 loop: CSAPGQGSNEQFF. DNA of the CDR3: TGCAGCGCGCCGGGACAGGGGTCCAATGAGCAGTTCTTC.

The sample holds a few counts of this clonotype. The J gene is TRBJ1-1, the V gene TRBV12-3 or TRBV12-4; a possible D gene is TRBD1 (6 bases). V lost 1 base to trimming and J lost 0 bases, with 9 bases between them. This CDR3 comprises 15 residues. The DNA for the CDR3 is TGTGCCAGCAGTTTAGTGGCAGGGGTGAACACTGAAGCTTTCTTT. The encoded protein is CASSLVAGVNTEAFF.

This clonotype was seen many times. This chain links TRBV5-1 with TRBJ1-2; D call uncertain. The CDR3 has 13 amino acids. Germline V gene data show CDR1 as SGHRS and CDR2 as YFSETQ. V lost 3 bases to trimming and J lost 0 bases, with 6 bases between them. CDR3 DNA sequence: TGCGCCAGCAGCTCCGGGGCTAACTATGGCTACACCTTC. Protein product: CASSSGANYGYTF. Full variable domain (rest looked up from reference TRBV5-1 and TRBJ1-2): KAGVTQTPRYLIKTRGQQVTLSCSPISGHRSVSWYQQTPGQGLQFLFEYFSETQRNKGNFPGRFSGRQFSNSRSEMNVSTLELGDSALYLCASSSGANYGYTFGSGTRLTVV.

The V gene is TRBV7-8, the J gene TRBJ2-2; 10 positions agree with TRBD2. CDR3 size: 14 residues. V dropped 5 bases and J dropped 4; count of bases not matched to a gene: 1. CDR1 is SGHVS, CDR2 FQNEAQ, per germline. The CDR3 region has the DNA TGTGCCAGCAGCGCTAGCGGGGGCACCGGGGAGCTGTTTTTT. Translated: CASSASGGTGELFF.

This clonotype was picked up a small number of times. J is TRBJ1-6 and V is TRBV6-5, with D unresolved. The CDR3 is 19 residues long. With 0 bases removed from V and 0 bases from J, the gap between germline ends came to 15 bases. The V gene's germline CDR1 is MNHEY and CDR2 SVGAGI. In nucleotides, the CDR3 is TGTGCCAGCAGTTACTCGATTAGGGCGGCAAGCTCCTATAATTCACCCCTCCACTTT. It translates to CASSYSIRAASSYNSPLHF.

This clonotype was observed a few times. The genes are TRBV6-1 and TRBJ1-4; D gene ambiguous. This CDR3 is built from 14 residues. V was pared by 8 bases and J by 4 bases, with 14 bases between. The germline CDR1 and CDR2 sequences are MNHNS and SASEGT. This CDR3 is CASGEDWGNEKLFF. In DNA form, the CDR3 reads TGTGCCAGCGGGGAGGATTGGGGTAATGAAAAACTGTTTTTT.

This clonotype was seen many times. V gene TRBV7-9 combines with J gene TRBJ2-7; D call uncertain. This CDR3 has 12 residues. V lost 5 bases and J 5 bases, leaving 10 bases between the germline ends. Germline V CDR1 and CDR2: SEHNR, FQNEAQ (reference sequence). This CDR3 reads CASSRSGDEQYF. CDR3 sequence (DNA): TGTGCCAGCAGCCGGAGTGGCGACGAGCAGTACTTC. The full variable domain, with the rest looked up from reference TRBV7-9 and TRBJ2-7, is DTGVSQNPRHKITKRGQNVTFRCDPISEHNRLYWYRQTLGQGPEFLTYFQNEAQLEKSRLLSDRFSAERPKGSFSTLEIQRTEQGDSAMYLCASSRSGDEQYFGPGTRLTVT.

This clonotype has a handful of counts. The CDR3, as DNA: TGTGCCAGCATGCATGCGGGAGAGACCCAGTACTTC. Amino acid sequence: CASMHAGETQYF. The V gene is TRBV12-3 or TRBV12-4, the J gene TRBJ2-5, with D tentatively TRBD2 (5 bases). Trimming removed 7 bases from V and 4 bases from J, with 10 bases in between. The CDR3 totals 12 residues.

This clonotype was counted many times. The genes are TRBV6-2 or TRBV6-3 and TRBJ2-7, with D perhaps TRBD2 (6 bases). The germline V gene encodes CDR1 MNHEY and CDR2 SVGEGT. Trimming shortened V by 6 bases and J by 2 bases, and 14 bases separated the two germline ends. The CDR3 is 14 amino acids. CDR3 loop: CASSYSGRTYEQYF. DNA for the CDR3: TGTGCCAGCAGCTATAGCGGACGGACCTACGAGCAGTACTTC.

The rearrangement joins TRBV12-3 or TRBV12-4 to TRBJ2-7; tentative D call: TRBD2 (6 bases). V was cut by 3 bases and J by 2 bases, with 14 bases left in between. The CDR3 totals 15 residues. The CDR3 reads CASSLRRGGPYEQYF. DNA of the CDR3: TGTGCCAGCAGTTTGAGGCGGGGCGGCCCCTACGAGCAGTACTTC.

This clonotype was seen a few times. The V gene is TRBV20-1, the J gene TRBJ2-4, with D hard to call. Between the trimmed V and J ends, which lost 4 bases and 0 bases, there was a span of 10 bases. Germline loops: CDR1 DFQATT, CDR2 SNEGSKA (reference sequence). The CDR3 contains 14 residues. The CDR3 DNA reads as TGCAGTGCTAAGGTGGACCTAGCCAAAAACATTCAGTACTTC. Amino acid sequence: CSAKVDLAKNIQYF.

This chain links TRBV7-9 with TRBJ2-3; perhaps TRBD1 as D (5 bases). This CDR3 comprises 16 residues. The V end was cut by 1 base, the J end by 2 bases, with 13 bases between. Germline loops: CDR1 SEHNR, CDR2 FQNEAQ (reference sequence). This chain's CDR3 is CASSLGVRANTDTQYF. CDR3 coding DNA: TGTGCCAGCAGCTTAGGGGTCAGGGCCAACACAGATACGCAGTATTTT.

This clonotype was found many times. The V call is TRBV7-2, the J call TRBJ2-3; D gene unclear. The length of the CDR3 is 14 residues. Deletions cut 5 bases from V and 0 bases from J, with 9 bases between. CDR1 and CDR2 from the germline V gene are SGHTA and FQGNSA. The CDR3 region is CASSRRASTDTQYF. The CDR3 bases are TGTGCCAGCAGCCGTCGGGCGAGCACAGATACGCAGTATTTT.

The rearrangement uses TRBV6-5 and TRBJ1-2, with D unclear. Germline-derived CDR1 and CDR2 are MNHEY and SVGAGI. This CDR3 spans 14 amino acids. V was pared by 2 bases and J by 2 bases, with 9 bases between. The CDR3 is CASSYGPVNYGYTF. CDR3 bases: TGTGCCAGCAGTTACGGGCCGGTAAACTATGGCTACACCTTC.

Many counts were recorded for this clonotype. This rearrangement joins TRBV20-1 to TRBJ2-7; 8 positions match TRBD1. With V trimmed by 5 bases and J by 2 bases, 5 bases remained unmatched. CDR1 is DFQATT and CDR2 is SNEGSKA in the germline V gene (reference sequence). The CDR3 has 13 amino acids. The CDR3, as DNA: TGCAGTGCTTCAGACAGGGGAACCTACGAGCAGTACTTC. Protein: CSASDRGTYEQYF.

V usage is TRBV5-1 and J usage is TRBJ2-2, with D unresolved. The CDR3 runs 12 residues. Looked up from germline, CDR1 is SGHRS and CDR2 is YFSETQ. V was clipped by 6 bases and J by 1 base, with 4 bases between them. The CDR3 sequence is CASNRNTGELFF. The CDR3 DNA follows: TGCGCCAGCAACAGGAACACCGGGGAGCTGTTTTTT.

The V gene is TRBV18, the J gene TRBJ2-7; D is undetermined. The CDR3 runs to 13 residues. Trimming took off 1 base at V and 5 bases at J, with 9 bases between the two ends. Germline CDR1 is KGHSH and CDR2 is LQKENI. For the CDR3, the DNA is TGTGCCAGCTCACCACTCGCTTTGGACGAGCAGTACTTC. It is translated as CASSPLALDEQYF.

This chain links TRBV7-2 with TRBJ2-1; D may be TRBD2 (6 bases). This CDR3 region has 13 residues. From germline, CDR1 is SGHTA and CDR2 FQGNSA. The germline V and J ends were trimmed by 2 bases and 9 bases, with 11 bases remaining between them. CDR3 DNA: TGTGCCAGCAGCTTAACCCCAGCGGGTGAGCAGTTCTTC. Translated, it gives CASSLTPAGEQFF. Drawing the rest from reference TRBV7-2 and TRBJ2-1, the complete variable domain is GAGVSQSPSNKVTEKGKDVELRCDPISGHTALYWYRQSLGQGLEFLIYFQGNSAPDKSGLPSDRFSAERTGGSVSTLTIQRTQQEDSAVYLCASSLTPAGEQFFGPGTRLTVL.

This chain links TRBV5-6 with TRBJ2-1; D not resolved. Trimming stripped 4 bases from V and 2 bases from J, with 7 bases between. CDR3 size: 13 residues. Germline loops: CDR1 SGHDT, CDR2 YYEEEE. CDR3 sequence reads: CASSRKAYNEQFF. CDR3 coding DNA: TGTGCCAGCAGCCGTAAAGCCTACAATGAGCAGTTCTTC.

On this clonotype: The conserved closing phenylalanine or tryptophan is absent in this CDR3, likely reflecting a read error. CDR3 DNA: TGCAGTGCTAAAAATAGCAATCAGCCCCAGCATATT. As protein: CSAKNSNQPQHI. This chain connects TRBV20-1 to TRBJ1-5; D gene uncertain. V dropped 4 bases and J dropped 0 bases, with 4 bases sitting between them. Germline CDR1 is DFQATT and CDR2 is SNEGSKA (reference sequence). The CDR3 has 12 amino acids.

The table lists this clonotype with a few counts. The rearrangement joins TRBV7-9 to TRBJ2-1; TRBD1 or TRBD2 may be the D gene (5 bases each). Germline V gene lookup returns CDR1 SEHNR and CDR2 FQNEAQ (reference sequence). The CDR3 runs 14 residues. V lost 4 bases, J lost 8 bases, and 15 bases lay in between. The DNA of the CDR3 is TGTGCCAGCAGCTCAGGGACGGCCGTCGATGAGCAGTTCTTC. Translation: CASSSGTAVDEQFF.

The J gene is TRBJ2-1, the V gene TRBV11-2; D is possibly TRBD2 (7 bases). This CDR3 comprises 18 residues. Trimming pared 1 base from V and 1 base from J, leaving 17 bases between. The germline gives CDR1 SGHAT, CDR2 FQNNGV. The CDR3 nucleotides are TGTGCCAGCAGCTTAGGGGTCGGGGAGGGGACATCCTACAATGAGCAGTTCTTC. Translation gives CASSLGVGEGTSYNEQFF.

The chain uses TRBV7-7 and TRBJ1-2; D remains ambiguous. Germline CDR1 SSHAT, CDR2 FNYEAQ (reference sequence). This CDR3 contains 15 residues. In DNA form, the CDR3 reads TGTGCTAGCCGAGGCGGGCTGCCGACTAACTATGGCTACACCTTC. Its protein is CASRGGLPTNYGYTF.